This is a list of T cell receptor beta chains from one sample in a study of T cell repertoires in cytomegalovirus infection. Via MiXCR, TCRdb re-called the reads, giving one row per CDR3 protein. The repertoire includes around 900,000 distinct CDR3 sequences, approximately 33% of them detected once, and around 15% sits in the top ten. Their recognized antigens are unknown. Sequenced here: cultured CD8+ T cells from PBMCs, sampled from culture after CMV antigen stimulation. The receptors derive from a human donor in good health (CMV status not recorded). Some clones in this sample may be carry-over from other donors' samples. The CDR3 runs from the conserved cysteine through the conserved F or W. The D gene is left open where the match is weak. Size is stated for part of the rows, as once, few or many counts, or as a class when the clone is expanded.

TRBD2 | TRBJ2-5 | TRBV7-2 | . | TGTGTCAGCAGCTTAGACCGACTAGCGGGGGGGCGGGGGGGTCGAGAGACCCAGTACTTC | CVSSLDRLAGGRGGRETQYF
TRBD2 | TRBJ2-3 | TRBV9 | . | TGTGCCAGCAGCGGACTGCCTAGCGGGGGGGCCTCAGATACGCAGTATTTT | CASSGLPSGGASDTQYF
TRBD1 | TRBJ1-5 | TRBV5-1 | once | TGCGCCAGCAGCTTGGAGGGACAGAAAAATCAGCCCCAGCATTTT | CASSLEGQKNQPQHF
TRBD2 | TRBJ2-1 | TRBV4-2 | few | TGTGCCAGCAGCCAAGATATTGTCCTAGCGGGGGGCGATGAGCAGTTCTTC | CASSQDIVLAGGDEQFF
. | TRBJ1-2 | TRBV27 | . | TGTGCCAGCAGTTTGACCGACACTTCCAGGGATGGCTACACCTTC | CASSLTDTSRDGYTF
. | TRBJ2-7 | TRBV7-8 | . | TGTGCCAGCAGCGGAGAAAAGGCTGGGGCTGTGCCTACTCACGAGCAGTACTTC | CASSGEKAGAVPTHEQYF
. | TRBJ1-1 | TRBV19 | few | TGTGCCAGTAGATCCATCTGGGAGAGTGAAGCTTTCTTT | CASRSIWESEAFF
. | TRBJ1-2 | TRBV12-3/TRBV12-4 | . | TGTGCCAGCAGTGTCACACAAAACTATGGCTACACCTTC | CASSVTQNYGYTF
. | TRBJ2-1 | TRBV7-9 | few | TGTGCCAGCAGCGTACCCCCCACCGAGGGGTCCTACAATGAGCAGTTCTTC | CASSVPPTEGSYNEQFF
. | TRBJ1-1 | TRBV28 | . | TGTGCCAGCAGCCTACCTGATGTGGCTGAAGCTTTCTTT | CASSLPDVAEAFF
TRBD1 | TRBJ2-7 | TRBV7-2 | many | TGTGCCAGCAGCTTGGACAGGGGAGACTACGAGCAGTACTTC | CASSLDRGDYEQYF
. | TRBJ2-3 | TRBV20-1 | . | TGCAGTGCTAGGGGAAGGGGGGAACATACGCAGTATTTT | CSARGRGEHTQYF
. | TRBJ2-5 | TRBV7-9 | . | TGTGCCAGCAGCTTAGAGTCGGGAATTAGGAAGACCCAGTACTTC | CASSLESGIRKTQYF
. | TRBJ2-5 | TRBV6-2/TRBV6-3 | . | TGTGCCAGCAGTTACGGTTTGGCTACACAAGAGACCCAGTACTTC | CASSYGLATQETQYF
TRBD1 | TRBJ1-1 | TRBV29-1 | . | TGCAGCGTTGATTCGGGCAGGGGGGGAACTGAAGCTTTCTTT | CSVDSGRGGTEAFF
TRBD1 | TRBJ1-1 | TRBV5-1 | few | TGCGCCAGCAGCCCCGGACAGGGAAGGGTAACTGAAGCTTTCTTT | CASSPGQGRVTEAFF
. | TRBJ2-1 | TRBV10-3 | . | TGTGCCATCAGTGAGTCGCGTTTGAGGATACTGTTCTTC | CAISESRLRILFF
TRBD2 | TRBJ2-3 | TRBV7-2 | many | TGTGCCAGCAGCTTACAGGCTAGCGGGGGGGCCTTAGCAGATACGCAGTATTTT | CASSLQASGGALADTQYF
. | TRBJ2-7 | TRBV7-9 | . | TGTGTCAGCAGCTTACCCCTCCGAACCTACGAGCAGTACTTC | CVSSLPLRTYEQYF
. | TRBJ2-7 | TRBV12-3/TRBV12-4 | few | TGTGCCAGCAGTTTTACAGCAGAAGAGTACTTC | CASSFTAEEYF
TRBD1 | TRBJ1-5 | TRBV27 | . | TGTGCCAGCAGTTTTTTCCCTTTTGAAGGACAGGGCAATCAGCCCCAGCATTTT | CASSFFPFEGQGNQPQHF
TRBD2 | TRBJ2-1 | TRBV2 | few | TGTGCCAGCAGAGTAGCGGGACCCCCTCGGAATGAGCAGTTCTTC | CASRVAGPPRNEQFF
. | TRBJ2-2 | TRBV24-1 | . | TGTGCCACCAGTGAACCCGACCCCTACACCGGGGAGCTGTTTTTT | CATSEPDPYTGELFF
. | TRBJ2-3 | TRBV7-9 | . | TGTGCCAGCAGCTCCAATAGACCGGACAGCTATAGCACAGATACGCAGTATTTT | CASSSNRPDSYSTDTQYF
TRBD1 | TRBJ2-4 | TRBV7-8 | many | TGTGCCAGCAGTCAACTCGTGTGGACAGGGATGGCCAAAAACATTCAGTACTTC | CASSQLVWTGMAKNIQYF
. | TRBJ1-2 | TRBV10-3 | . | TGTGCCATCAGTGAGTCTCGAGGCTACACCTTC | CAISESRGYTF
. | TRBJ1-2 | TRBV19 | few | TGTGCCAGTAGAGATGTGCGGACGTACTATGGCTACACCTTC | CASRDVRTYYGYTF
. | TRBJ1-6 | TRBV6-5 | . | TGTGCCAGCAGGCCGGCGGCAGGGGTTAATTCACCCCTCCACTTT | CASRPAAGVNSPLHF